Detailed here is one T cell receptor beta chain. There is no known antigen for this receptor. The record has no base qualities; no much larger clone is one base away. The germline V gene encodes CDR1 MNHNS and CDR2 SASEGT. Trimming removed 8 bases from V and 0 bases from J, leaving 11 bases between the germline ends. From the cysteine up to the phenylalanine, the CDR3 has a length of 14 residues. The read is trimmed to its CDR3 DNA, 42 bases read in frame from base 1. Library generation was performed with the immunoSEQ multiplex PCR assay. Entries here come from immuneACCESS through TCRdb and include only in-frame sequences with V and J called. Some clones fail to appear in such tables; in the studies checked, an unresolved V gene covers under half of the shortfall, and the cause of the remainder is unknown. Here the sample has about 80,000 clones; over 95% occur a single time. The ten top clones hold around 0.22% of the sample.

The record originates from a study of technical replicates of blood from a handful of donors listed by TCRdb under 2017. The receptor's source is a human donor in good health. Sequencing was done on a sample of T cells isolated from PBMCs. Rearrangement joined TRBV6-1 to TRBJ1-5; no D segment can be confidently identified. At the DNA level, the sequence is TGTGCCAGCGGAGACTATATTAGCAATCAGCCCCAGCATTTT. It encodes CASGDYISNQPQHF.